Below are 23 T cell receptor beta chains sequenced from a single sample in a study of CDR3 diversity in severe acne (dated by TCRdb to between 2018 and 2020). The receptor library was made with PCR. The sequencer was an Illumina HiSeq 2000. TCRdb redid the processing of the public reads, applying fastp at Q25 and MiXCR, and retained in-frame beta chains. Under each unique CDR3 protein, matching rows form one entry showing the most common genes and DNA. Here the sample has tens of thousands of distinct CDR3 sequences; about 49% occur a single time. The leading ten clones occupy roughly 12% of the sample. Specimen: blood. These receptors came from a male donor with severe acne vulgaris.

The chain employs TRBV13 and TRBJ1-5; the D gene is possibly TRBD1 (6 bases). With 6 bases removed from V and 4 bases from J, the gap between germline ends came to 10 bases. CDR3 length: 13 residues. Germline assignment: CDR1 PRHDT and CDR2 FYEKMQ (reference sequence). The CDR3 here is CASSFRGNQPQHF. The CDR3, as DNA: TGTGCCAGCAGTTTTAGGGGGAATCAGCCCCAGCATTTT. The entire variable domain, with the rest obtained from reference TRBV13 and TRBJ1-5, is as follows: AAGVIQSPRHLIKEKRETATLKCYPIPRHDTVYWYQQGPGQDPQFLISFYEKMQSDKGSIPDRFSAQQFSDYHSELNMSSLELGDSALYFCASSFRGNQPQHFGDGTRLSIL.

This clonotype occurred many times. J is TRBJ2-2 and V is TRBV7-8; 7 bases are a match to TRBD2. The ends lost 6 bases at V and 4 bases at J; junction bases unmatched: 8. This CDR3 is 15 amino acids long. Germline V gives CDR1 SGHVS, CDR2 FQNEAQ. The CDR3 sequence is CASRPRGRTTGELFF. For the CDR3, the DNA is TGTGCCAGCAGACCACGCGGGAGAACCACCGGGGAGCTGTTTTTT.

The chain couples TRBV25-1 to TRBJ1-1, with 7 bases aligning to TRBD1. The V segment lost 5 bases and the J segment 4 bases; nucleotides outside the gene matches: 10. CDR3 length equals 15 residues. In germline, CDR1 is MGHDK, CDR2 SYGVNS. The CDR3 DNA sequence: TGTGCCAGCAGTTTCCAACTGACAGGGAGCACTGAAGCTTTCTTT. As protein: CASSFQLTGSTEAFF.

This clonotype is termed medium-sized. J is TRBJ2-6 and V is TRBV20-1, with 8 bases identical to TRBD1. Germline V gene lookup returns CDR1 DFQATT and CDR2 SNEGSKA (reference sequence). The CDR3 has 16 amino acids. The ends lost 3 bases at V and 0 bases at J; junction bases unmatched: 4. The CDR3 reads CSARGQANSGANVLTF. DNA of the CDR3: TGCAGTGCTAGGGGACAGGCGAACTCTGGGGCCAACGTCCTGACTTTC.

The J gene is TRBJ1-6, the V gene TRBV9; maybe TRBD1 (5 bases). Germline lookup yields CDR1 SGDLS and CDR2 YYNGEE. Trimming took off 3 bases at V and 0 bases at J, with 16 bases between the two ends. The CDR3 spans 18 residues. This CDR3 is CASSGGGQDFSYNSPLHF. DNA for the CDR3: TGTGCCAGCAGCGGGGGCGGTCAGGACTTCTCCTATAATTCACCCCTCCACTTT.

The chain links TRBV5-4 to TRBJ2-1; D not resolved. Deletions cut 0 bases from V and 1 base from J, with 8 bases between. CDR3 size: 15 residues. Germline V gene sequence: CDR1 SGHNT, CDR2 YYREEE (reference sequence). CDR3 sequence reads: CASSLVVGSYNEQFF. As DNA, the CDR3 is TGTGCCAGCAGCTTGGTCGTAGGGTCCTACAATGAGCAGTTCTTC.

Concerning this clonotype: The junction shows a germline mismatch at one end, possibly a read error. The CDR3: CASSLREGNSGANVLTF. In nucleotides, the CDR3 is TGTGCCAGCAGTTTACGGGAAGGAAACTCTGGGGCCAACGTCCTGACTTTC. This chain joins TRBV10-3 and TRBJ2-6, with D possibly being TRBD2 (5 bases). Germline V gene lookup returns CDR1 ENHRY and CDR2 SYGVKD. The CDR3 totals 17 residues.

In the case of this clonotype: It may be a read error: a sequence one base away is much more abundant. The chain employs TRBV20-1 and TRBJ1-1; D possibly corresponds to TRBD1 (5 bases). This CDR3 is 9 amino acids long. Germline V gives CDR1 DFQATT, CDR2 SNEGSKA (reference sequence). The CDR3 bases are TGCAGCGCTGGGGCGGCTGCTTTCTTT. This encodes CSAGAAAFF.

The table lists this clonotype with many counts. The J gene is TRBJ1-1, the V gene TRBV30; D gene unclear. The CDR3 contains 14 residues. Germline V gene lookup returns CDR1 GTSNPN and CDR2 SVGIG (reference sequence). V lost 4 bases and J 1 base, leaving 13 bases between the germline ends. CDR3 residues: CAWTGSPGNTEAFF. In DNA form, the CDR3 reads TGTGCCTGGACGGGCAGCCCAGGGAACACTGAAGCTTTCTTT.

The chain is built from TRBV28 and TRBJ2-1; D remains unclear. Trimming took 1 base from V and 3 from J, leaving 4 bases between them. From germline, CDR1 is MDHEN and CDR2 SYDVKM. The length of the CDR3 is 13 residues. This chain's CDR3 is CASSLSDYNEQFF. The CDR3 nucleotides are TGTGCCAGCAGTTTATCAGACTACAATGAGCAGTTCTTC.

This clonotype came up many times. The chain uses TRBV20-1 and TRBJ2-7, with TRBD2 identical over 13 bases. The CDR3 is made up of 14 amino acids. Germline V gene sequence: CDR1 DFQATT, CDR2 SNEGSKA (reference sequence). Losses at the gene ends were 6 bases for V and 7 bases for J; bases not matched to a gene: 9. For the CDR3, the DNA is TGCAGTGCCCCGGGACTAGCGGGGCCTGGGGAGCAGTACTTC. Encoded protein: CSAPGLAGPGEQYF.

As to this clonotype: Being one base from a much bigger clone, this may be a read error. This chain links TRBV7-9 with TRBJ2-7; tentative D call: TRBD1 (6 bases). This CDR3 is 13 amino acids long. Germline loops: CDR1 SEHNR, CDR2 FQNEAQ (reference sequence). The CDR3 reads CVSSPRGISEQYV. CDR3 sequence (DNA): TGTGTCAGCAGCCCCAGGGGTATCAGCGAGCAGTACGTC.

The rearrangement joins TRBV12-5 to TRBJ1-1; D might be TRBD1 (5 bases). Germline loops: CDR1 LGHNT, CDR2 FRNRAP. The CDR3 runs to 13 residues. Trimming took 0 bases from V and 5 from J, leaving 7 bases between them. The CDR3 is CASGLVGGTEAFF. CDR3 DNA: TGTGCTAGTGGTTTGGTGGGGGGAACTGAAGCTTTCTTT.

In its sample, this clonotype was seen a few times. The chain uses TRBV20-1 and TRBJ1-5; D remains unclear. Germline CDR1 DFQATT, CDR2 SNEGSKA (reference sequence). The CDR3 has 15 residues. DNA of the CDR3: TGCAGCTCCCAAGCGGGAGAGTCGAGGATGAGGCCCCAGCATTTT. It yields the protein CSSQAGESRMRPQHF.

The CDR3 loop is CSARWGAYEQYF. In DNA, the CDR3 is TGCAGTGCTAGATGGGGGGCCTACGAGCAGTACTTC. The chain has TRBV20-1 and TRBJ2-7; tentatively, D is TRBD2 (6 bases). This CDR3 has 12 residues. V was cut by 2 bases and J by 2 bases, with 7 bases left in between. Germline CDR1 and CDR2: DFQATT and SNEGSKA (reference sequence).

The chain links TRBV7-9 to TRBJ2-5, with D unclear. The CDR3 has 15 residues. The germline V gene encodes CDR1 SEHNR and CDR2 FQNEAQ (reference sequence). V was shortened by 6 bases and J by 1 base, with 15 bases between the two germline ends. DNA of the CDR3: TGTGCCAGCAGTCGAGAGATGCAGGTCCAAGAGACCCAGTACTTC. Protein product: CASSREMQVQETQYF.

As concerns this clonotype: This may come from a read error, since a much larger clone is one base off. This chain connects TRBV4-3 to TRBJ2-7; D call uncertain. CDR3 length: 11 amino acids. Germline V gene data show CDR1 as LGHNA and CDR2 as YSLEER. The CDR3 here is CASRQGSEQYF. CDR3 coding DNA: TGCGCCAGCCGCCAAGGCTCCGAGCAGTACTTC.

The table lists this clonotype with many counts. The chain is built from TRBV28 and TRBJ2-3, with 13 positions matching TRBD2. CDR1 MDHEN and CDR2 SYDVKM come from the germline V gene. CDR3 length: 15 residues. Trimming at V came to 7 bases and at J to 6 bases, leaving 7 bases not matched to a gene. DNA of the CDR3: TGTGCCAGCAAACTAGGACTAGCGGGAGTGGATACGCAGTATTTT. Its translation is CASKLGLAGVDTQYF. Looking up the rest from reference TRBV28 and TRBJ2-3 gives the full variable domain: DVKVTQSSRYLVKRTGEKVFLECVQDMDHENMFWYRQDPGLGLRLIYFSYDVKMKEKGDIPEGYSVSREKKERFSLILESASTNQTSMYLCASKLGLAGVDTQYFGPGTRLTVL.

Details on this clonotype: One end of the junction varies from germline; a read error may be responsible. The CDR3 bases are TGCGTCAGCAGCTTGGTAAGAGGGGCAAACACTGAAGCTTTCTTT. It codes for CVSSLVRGANTEAFF. This chain connects TRBV5-1 to TRBJ1-1, with D perhaps TRBD1 (5 bases). This CDR3 is 15 amino acids long. The germline CDR1 and CDR2 sequences are SGHRS and YFSETQ.

The gene calls are TRBV12-3 or TRBV12-4 and TRBJ2-7, with 10 bases lining up with TRBD1. After removal of 5 bases from V and 1 base from J, the junction contained 5 bases not matched to a gene. This CDR3 region has 15 residues. The CDR3 region is CASSRQGASSYEQYF. The DNA for the CDR3 is TGTGCCAGCAGTCGACAGGGGGCGTCGTCCTACGAGCAGTACTTC.

This clonotype came up a few times. The genes are TRBV14 and TRBJ2-5, with D maybe TRBD1 (5 bases). The CDR3 spans 15 residues. V was trimmed by 0 bases and J by 2 bases, leaving 10 bases between them. Germline lookup yields CDR1 SGHDN and CDR2 FVKESK. The CDR3 coding sequence is TGTGCCAGCAGCCAAGACCAGGGCGGACAAGAGACCCAGTACTTC. It yields the protein CASSQDQGGQETQYF.

This chain connects TRBV20-1 to TRBJ2-5, with 10 nucleotides matching TRBD1. V trimming: 4 bases; J trimming: 1 base; junction bases outside the gene matches: 12. Germline V lookup: CDR1 DFQATT, CDR2 SNEGSKA (reference sequence). The CDR3 is 17 amino acids. CDR3 protein: CSAIRSGTGAIQETQYF. In nucleotides, the CDR3 is TGCAGTGCTATTAGGTCCGGGACAGGGGCCATCCAAGAGACCCAGTACTTC.

There are many counts of this clonotype. The gene calls are TRBV2 and TRBJ2-1; 9 nucleotides align to TRBD2. The CDR3 has 16 residues. Germline trimming cut 3 bases from V and 7 bases from J; bases unmatched to any gene: 10. Germline values: CDR1 SNHLY, CDR2 FYNNEI. CDR3 loop: CASSDTRGRARNEQFF. CDR3 nucleotides: TGTGCCAGCAGTGACACGCGCGGGAGGGCCAGGAATGAGCAGTTCTTC.